A single sample is the source of the 18 T cell receptor beta chains below, sequenced in a study of control samples from healthy donors and cancer patients. Data came from immunoSEQ multiplex PCR; TCRdb stores just in-frame clones and leaves some out. In the table there are 120,000 or so clones, roughly 90% of which are singletons. The specimen was blood. Every receptor here comes from a man in his late teens or twenties in good health.

Only one count was recorded for this clone. The chain combines TRBV4-1 with TRBJ2-1; TRBD2 matches at 8 bases. V dropped 1 base and J dropped 7; count of bases not matched to a gene: 12. The germline gives CDR1 MGHRA, CDR2 YSYEKL. CDR3 size: 17 residues. The CDR3, as DNA: TGCGCCAGCAGCCAAGTTTTAGAGCGGGAGCGTTTGAATGAGCAGTTCTTC. This encodes CASSQVLERERLNEQFF.

J is TRBJ1-2 and V is TRBV9; 7 nucleotides line up with TRBD1. V lost 4 bases, J lost 4 bases, and 7 bases stayed unmatched. Germline V gives CDR1 SGDLS, CDR2 YYNGEE. The CDR3 totals 14 residues. CDR3 residues: CASSPTGKVYGYTF. CDR3 nucleotide sequence: TGTGCCAGCAGCCCGACAGGGAAGGTCTATGGCTACACCTTC. Full variable domain (missing parts from reference TRBV9 and TRBJ1-2): DSGVTQTPKHLITATGQRVTLRCSPRSGDLSVYWYQQSLDQGLQFLIQYYNGEERAKGNILERFSAQQFPDLHSELNLSSLELGDSALYFCASSPTGKVYGYTFGSGTRLTVV.

The J gene is TRBJ1-3, the V gene TRBV28; 8 bases map to TRBD1. The CDR3 has 17 residues. J lost 0 bases, V lost 6 bases, and 10 bases had no gene match. Germline lookup yields CDR1 MDHEN and CDR2 SYDVKM. CDR3 loop: CASRTPRTGLSGNTIYF. The CDR3 DNA sequence: TGTGCCAGCAGAACCCCAAGGACAGGGCTCTCTGGAAACACCATATATTTT.

The V call is TRBV28, the J call TRBJ2-6; D call uncertain. The CDR3 loop spans 16 amino acids. V gave up 7 bases and J gave up 0 bases, with 13 bases separating them. The germline gives CDR1 MDHEN, CDR2 SYDVKM. This CDR3 is CASTLHPTSGANVLTF. The CDR3 DNA reads as TGTGCCAGCACTCTACATCCGACCTCTGGGGCCAACGTCCTGACTTTC. Complete variable domain (other parts from reference TRBV28 and TRBJ2-6): DVKVTQSSRYLVKRTGEKVFLECVQDMDHENMFWYRQDPGLGLRLIYFSYDVKMKEKGDIPEGYSVSREKKERFSLILESASTNQTSMYLCASTLHPTSGANVLTFGAGSRLTVL.

This clone was observed a handful of times. The rearrangement joins TRBV5-1 to TRBJ2-2; tentative D call: TRBD1 (6 bases). Trimming cost V 0 bases and J 4 bases, with 10 bases left between them. The CDR3 has 15 amino acids. The germline gives CDR1 SGHRS, CDR2 YFSETQ. As DNA, the CDR3 is TGCGCCAGCAGCTTGGCGACAGGACCCACCGGGGAGCTGTTTTTT. As protein: CASSLATGPTGELFF.

The chain combines TRBV3-1 (or the pseudogene TRBV3-2) with TRBJ2-2; TRBD2 matches 11 bases. V lost 1 base, J lost 4 bases, and 2 bases stayed unmatched. This CDR3 spans 16 amino acids. Germline V gives CDR1 LGHDT, CDR2 YNNKEL (reference sequence). The CDR3 nucleotides read TGTGCCAGCAGCCAAGGAGGGACTAGCGGCACCGGGGAGCTGTTTTTT. Protein sequence: CASSQGGTSGTGELFF.

The gene calls are TRBV11-2 and TRBJ2-7; D uncertain. Germline assignment: CDR1 SGHAT and CDR2 FQNNGV. Trimming left V 1 base short and J 2 bases short, with 12 bases between. The CDR3 contains 15 residues. The CDR3 DNA sequence: TGTGCCAGCAGCTTAGCTTCCGGCGGTCCCTACGAGCAGTACTTC. This encodes CASSLASGGPYEQYF.

Points on this clone: The sample has other DNA sequences that encode this CDR3 too. The chain recombines TRBV6-2 or TRBV6-3 with TRBJ2-5, with 10 bases identical to TRBD2. The germline V gene encodes CDR1 MNHEY and CDR2 SVGEGT. Trimming removed 1 base from V and 5 bases from J; junction bases left unmatched: 13. The CDR3 length is 18 residues. CDR3 DNA sequence: TGTGCCAGCAGTTACTACCCTATCTCTAGCGGGAGTCGGGAGACCCAGTACTTC. Translation: CASSYYPISSGSRETQYF.

J is TRBJ2-3 and V is TRBV7-7, with D unclear. The CDR3 length is 15 residues. Germline V gene data show CDR1 as SSHAT and CDR2 as FNYEAQ (reference sequence). V dropped 1 base and J dropped 2 bases, with 10 bases sitting between them. CDR3 region: CASSLGHSATDTQYF. The CDR3 DNA is TGTGCCAGCAGCTTAGGACATTCAGCCACAGATACGCAGTATTTT.

V gene TRBV11-1 combines with J gene TRBJ2-2; D gene ambiguous. Germline assignment: CDR1 SGHAT and CDR2 FQDESV (reference sequence). Between the trimmed V and J ends, which lost 5 bases and 6 bases, there was a span of 19 bases. The CDR3 spans 16 residues. In DNA form, the CDR3 reads TGTGCCAGCAGCCGAAAGGACCCGACCTTAGCCGGGGAGCTGTTTTTT. It is translated as CASSRKDPTLAGELFF.

The CDR3 sequence is CASSPTGTAGELFF. CDR3 bases: TGTGCCAGCAGTCCCACCGGGACAGCGGGGGAGCTGTTTTTT. The V gene is TRBV6-5, the J gene TRBJ2-2, with 7 bases identical to TRBD1. The CDR3 contains 14 residues. J lost 8 bases, V lost 5 bases, and 8 bases had no gene match. The germline V gene has CDR1 MNHEY and CDR2 SVGAGI.

The gene calls are TRBV11-1 and TRBJ2-3, with a weak D call TRBD1 (6 bases). Trimming removed 1 base at V and 13 bases at J, with 15 bases between. The CDR3 is 13 amino acids. Per the germline V gene, CDR1 is SGHAT and CDR2 is FQDESV (reference sequence). CDR3 sequence: CASSLVGGTRKYF. DNA of the CDR3: TGTGCCAGCAGCTTAGTTGGGGGCACCCGAAAGTATTTT.

V and J are TRBV9 and TRBJ2-7, with D possibly being TRBD1 (5 bases). Germline V gives CDR1 SGDLS, CDR2 YYNGEE. The germline V and J ends were trimmed by 1 base and 3 bases, with 11 bases remaining between them. The CDR3 runs 14 residues. For the CDR3, the DNA is TGTGCCAGCAGCGTATCGCAGGGAAACTACGAGCAGTACTTC. This sequence encodes CASSVSQGNYEQYF.

The rearrangement uses TRBV6-1 and TRBJ2-4, with D possibly TRBD2 on 5 matching bases. This CDR3 has 16 residues. Germline V gene data show CDR1 as MNHNS and CDR2 as SASEGT. V lost 1 base to trimming and J lost 3 bases, with 13 bases between them. CDR3 sequence: CASSEDWGVVKNIQYF. CDR3 in DNA: TGTGCCAGCAGTGAAGATTGGGGAGTTGTCAAAAACATTCAGTACTTC.

With regard to this clone: The junction does not match germline at one end; this may be a read error. The chain has TRBV18 and TRBJ2-2; no firm D call. The CDR3 loop spans 13 amino acids. Germline assignment: CDR1 KGHSH and CDR2 LQKENI. The CDR3 sequence: CTSSPQNTGELFF. The CDR3 DNA is TGTACCAGCTCACCACAGAACACCGGGGAGCTGTTTTTT. Filled out from reference TRBV18 and TRBJ2-2, the complete variable domain reads NAGVMQNPRHLVRRRGQEARLRCSPMKGHSHVYWYRQLPEEGLKFMVYLQKENIIDESGMPKERFSAEFPKEGPSILRIQQVVRGDSAAYFCTSSPQNTGELFFGEGSRLTVL.

The chain uses TRBV4-3 and TRBJ2-3; D is undetermined. The germline CDR1 and CDR2 sequences are LGHNA and YSLEER. V lost 0 bases to trimming and J lost 1 base, with 17 bases between them. The CDR3 is made up of 18 amino acids. The DNA for the CDR3 is TGCGCCAGCAGCCAAGAACCCAGCCCAACTCCGGGCACAGATACGCAGTATTTT. Translated: CASSQEPSPTPGTDTQYF.

This chain joins TRBV4-3 and TRBJ2-2; tentatively, D is TRBD2 (6 bases). The CDR3 runs 17 residues. The V gene lost 4 bases and the J gene lost 6 bases, with 21 bases spanning the gap. Germline-derived CDR1 and CDR2 are LGHNA and YSLEER. As DNA, the CDR3 is TGCGCCAGCAGCCCCTCCTTTTTGCCCCAGCGGGCCGGGGAGCTGTTTTTT. Protein product: CASSPSFLPQRAGELFF.

This chain links TRBV19 with TRBJ1-3; D is possibly TRBD1 (5 bases). Germline CDR1 reads LNHDA; CDR2 reads SQIVND (reference sequence). This CDR3 contains 15 residues. The V end lost 7 bases, the J end lost 4 bases, and 17 bases lay between the germline ends. CDR3 nucleotides: TGTGCCAGTACCAGGGCCACCCAAAGGGGAAACACCATATATTTT. It codes for CASTRATQRGNTIYF.